Shown below are 17 T cell receptor beta chains from a single sample sequenced in a study of blood T cell repertoires in COVID-19. Assay: immunoSEQ multiplex PCR; the TCRdb copy retains only in-frame clones and omits some. The sample has 37,000 or so clones, 85% to 90% seen once. Sample: peripheral blood. The receptors were gathered from a man between 65 and 85 years old with acute or convalescent COVID-19.

In this sample, this clone turned up once. This chain links TRBV7-2 with TRBJ1-1; D uncertain. Germline CDR1 is SGHTA and CDR2 is FQGNSA. The V and J ends lost 3 bases and 4 bases respectively, with 12 bases between them. The CDR3 totals 14 residues. The CDR3 sequence: CASSFVGGSTEAFF. In DNA form, the CDR3 reads TGTGCCAGCAGCTTTGTAGGCGGGAGCACTGAAGCTTTCTTT.

The rearrangement links TRBV6-1 to TRBJ1-1; tentative D call: TRBD1 (6 bases). The CDR3 is 15 amino acids. Germline V gene data show CDR1 as MNHNS and CDR2 as SASEGT. Trimming left V 2 bases short and J 2 bases short, with 12 bases between. CDR3 residues: CASSENRGINTEAFF. CDR3 nucleotide sequence: TGTGCCAGCAGTGAAAATAGGGGGATTAACACTGAAGCTTTCTTT.

The chain links TRBV19 to TRBJ1-1; D possibly corresponds to TRBD1 (6 bases). CDR1 and CDR2 (germline): LNHDA, SQIVND (reference sequence). Trimming took 10 bases from V and 0 from J, leaving 12 bases between them. This CDR3 is built from 13 residues. The CDR3 coding sequence is TGTGCCACTCGGGACACCGTGAACACTGAAGCTTTCTTT. This gives the protein CATRDTVNTEAFF.

The genes are TRBV9 and TRBJ2-4; 8 positions match TRBD2. The CDR3 is 15 residues long. CDR1 is SGDLS and CDR2 is YYNGEE in the germline V gene. V was pared by 4 bases and J by 3 bases, with 6 bases of the junction left unmatched. The CDR3 nucleotides are TGTGCCAGCAGCCCTCCGACTAGCGTCAAAAACATTCAGTACTTC. Protein product: CASSPPTSVKNIQYF.

This chain connects TRBV27 to TRBJ1-1; TRBD1 aligns across 9 bases. The CDR3 length is 14 residues. The J segment lost 1 base and the V segment lost 4 bases, leaving 1 base of the junction unmatched. Per germline, CDR1 MNHEY and CDR2 SMNVEV (reference sequence). The CDR3 reads CASSWDRENTEAFF. DNA for the CDR3: TGTGCCAGCAGTTGGGACAGGGAGAACACTGAAGCTTTCTTT.

The CDR3: CASGTSGISETQYF. The CDR3, as DNA: TGTGCCAGCGGGACTAGCGGGATTTCGGAGACCCAGTACTTC. The chain uses TRBV3-1 (or the pseudogene TRBV3-2) and TRBJ2-5; 13 bases line up with TRBD2. The CDR3 is 14 residues long. Per germline, CDR1 LGHDT and CDR2 YNNKEL (reference sequence). Unmatched junction bases numbered 5, after V lost 8 bases and J lost 5 bases.

The chain joins TRBV6-2 or TRBV6-3 to TRBJ2-5; D might be TRBD1 (6 bases). With 3 bases removed from V and 2 bases from J, the gap between germline ends came to 10 bases. CDR1 is MNHEY and CDR2 is SVGEGT in the germline V gene. The CDR3 is made up of 14 amino acids. CDR3 nucleotides: TGTGCCAGCAGTTATGGTACAGGGCAAGAGACCCAGTACTTC. This translates into CASSYGTGQETQYF.

CDR3 in amino acids: CGVTSGSVGEQFF. Written as DNA, the CDR3 is TGCGGAGTGACTAGCGGGAGCGTGGGTGAGCAGTTCTTC. The chain links TRBV10-2 to TRBJ2-1, with 12 bases matching TRBD2. The germline V gene has CDR1 WSHSY and CDR2 SAAADI. The CDR3 runs 13 residues.

The gene calls are TRBV18 and TRBJ2-3; tentative D call: TRBD1 (5 bases). The CDR3 has 14 amino acids. V dropped 3 bases and J dropped 4 bases, with 11 bases sitting between them. Germline CDR1 KGHSH, CDR2 LQKENI. In nucleotides, the CDR3 is TGTGCCAGCTCACCTTTAAGGGGCCCAGATACGCAGTATTTT. This codes for CASSPLRGPDTQYF.

DNA for the CDR3: TGTGCTAGTGGTTTGGTCGGCGGGAGGCCTAACAATGAGCAGTTCTTC. It specifies CASGLVGGRPNNEQFF. The V gene is TRBV12-5, the J gene TRBJ2-1; TRBD2 aligns across 8 bases. The CDR3 consists of 16 residues. In germline, CDR1 is LGHNT, CDR2 FRNRAP. With V trimmed by 0 bases and J by 5 bases, 6 bases remained unmatched.

V and J are TRBV7-2 and TRBJ2-1; 8 bases are shared with TRBD1. This CDR3 comprises 13 residues. Trimming took 7 bases from V and 4 from J; bases not matched to a gene: 3. The V gene's germline CDR1 is SGHTA and CDR2 FQGNSA. The DNA for the CDR3 is TGTGCCAGCACACAGGGGGAGTACAATGAGCAGTTCTTC. Its translation: CASTQGEYNEQFF. Together with reference TRBV7-2 and TRBJ2-1, the CDR3 gives the full variable domain: GAGVSQSPSNKVTEKGKDVELRCDPISGHTALYWYRQSLGQGLEFLIYFQGNSAPDKSGLPSDRFSAERTGGSVSTLTIQRTQQEDSAVYLCASTQGEYNEQFFGPGTRLTVL.

The chain employs TRBV5-1 and TRBJ2-3; D is undetermined. This CDR3 is 14 amino acids long. The germline V and J ends were trimmed by 0 bases and 2 bases, with 7 bases remaining between them. CDR1 and CDR2 (germline): SGHRS, YFSETQ. The CDR3 loop is CASSLVDSTDTQYF. Written as DNA, the CDR3 is TGCGCCAGCAGCTTGGTCGACTCCACAGATACGCAGTATTTT. Together with reference TRBV5-1 and TRBJ2-3, the CDR3 gives the full variable domain: KAGVTQTPRYLIKTRGQQVTLSCSPISGHRSVSWYQQTPGQGLQFLFEYFSETQRNKGNFPGRFSGRQFSNSRSEMNVSTLELGDSALYLCASSLVDSTDTQYFGPGTRLTVL.

V usage is TRBV7-2 and J usage is TRBJ1-5; weak D call: TRBD1 (6 bases). The CDR3 totals 15 residues. Per germline, CDR1 SGHTA and CDR2 FQGNSA. Trimming shortened V by 2 bases and J by 3 bases, and 11 bases separated the two germline ends. The CDR3 protein is CASSLTGTNNQPQHF. As DNA, the CDR3 is TGTGCCAGCAGCTTAACAGGGACAAACAATCAGCCCCAGCATTTT.

The gene calls are TRBV11-3 and TRBJ2-2, with D possibly TRBD2 on 6 matching bases. The length of the CDR3 is 16 residues. From germline, CDR1 is SGHNT and CDR2 YENEEA. V was shortened by 4 bases and J by 4 bases, with 16 bases between the two germline ends. CDR3 sequence reads: CASSSGGWELTGELFF. The CDR3 DNA is TGTGCCAGCAGCTCCGGAGGGTGGGAGCTCACCGGGGAGCTGTTTTTT.

The chain combines TRBV6-5 with TRBJ2-3, with unresolved D. V gave up 0 bases and J gave up 4 bases, with 14 bases separating them. Germline CDR1 MNHEY, CDR2 SVGAGI. The CDR3 contains 16 residues. The CDR3 DNA follows: TGTGCCAGCAGTTACTCCCCGCCCACAGAGTCAGATACGCAGTATTTT. Its protein is CASSYSPPTESDTQYF.

The chain links TRBV7-9 to TRBJ2-7, with TRBD1 matching 9 bases. V lost 5 bases to trimming and J lost 5 bases; unmatched junction nucleotides: 7. The CDR3 has 14 amino acids. Germline loops: CDR1 SEHNR, CDR2 FQNEAQ (reference sequence). CDR3 region: CASSPGQGLNEQYF. The CDR3 bases are TGTGCCAGCAGCCCGGGACAGGGTCTGAACGAGCAGTACTTC. Combining the CDR3 with reference TRBV7-9 and TRBJ2-7 gives the whole variable domain DTGVSQNPRHKITKRGQNVTFRCDPISEHNRLYWYRQTLGQGPEFLTYFQNEAQLEKSRLLSDRFSAERPKGSFSTLEIQRTEQGDSAMYLCASSPGQGLNEQYFGPGTRLTVT.

This chain connects TRBV9 to TRBJ2-7; 7 bases align to TRBD2. In germline, CDR1 is SGDLS, CDR2 YYNGEE. The CDR3 is 15 amino acids. Unmatched junction bases numbered 6, after V lost 3 bases and J lost 0 bases. CDR3 region: CASSERDSSSYEQYF. In DNA, the CDR3 is TGTGCCAGCAGCGAGCGGGACTCCAGCTCCTACGAGCAGTACTTC.